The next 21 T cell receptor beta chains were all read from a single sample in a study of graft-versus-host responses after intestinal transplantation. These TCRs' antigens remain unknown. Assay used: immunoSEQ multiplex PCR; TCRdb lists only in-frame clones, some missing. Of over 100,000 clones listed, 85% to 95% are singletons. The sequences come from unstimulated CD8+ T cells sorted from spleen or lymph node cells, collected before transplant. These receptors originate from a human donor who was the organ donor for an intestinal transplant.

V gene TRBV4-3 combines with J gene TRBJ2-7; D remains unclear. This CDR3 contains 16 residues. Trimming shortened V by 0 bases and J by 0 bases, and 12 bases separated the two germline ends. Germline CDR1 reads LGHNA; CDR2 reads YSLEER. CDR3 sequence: CASSQDLAGNSYEQYF. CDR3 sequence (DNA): TGCGCCAGCAGCCAAGATCTGGCAGGCAACTCCTACGAGCAGTACTTC.

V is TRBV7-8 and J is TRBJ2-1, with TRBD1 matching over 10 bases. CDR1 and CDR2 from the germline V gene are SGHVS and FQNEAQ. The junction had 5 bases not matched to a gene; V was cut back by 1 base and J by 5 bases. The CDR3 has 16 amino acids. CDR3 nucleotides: TGTGCCAGCAGCTTAGGGTCGGGACAGGGGAACAATGAGCAGTTCTTC. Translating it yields CASSLGSGQGNNEQFF.

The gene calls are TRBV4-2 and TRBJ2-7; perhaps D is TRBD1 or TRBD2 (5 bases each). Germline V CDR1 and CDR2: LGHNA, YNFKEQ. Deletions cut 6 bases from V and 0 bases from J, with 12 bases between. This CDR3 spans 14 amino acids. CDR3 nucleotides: TGTGCCAGCAGAGGGGCGGGTAGCTCCTACGAGCAGTACTTC. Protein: CASRGAGSSYEQYF.

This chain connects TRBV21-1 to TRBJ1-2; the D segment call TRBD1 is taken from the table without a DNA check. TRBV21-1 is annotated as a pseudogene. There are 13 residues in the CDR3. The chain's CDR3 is CASKPDRNYGYTF. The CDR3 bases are TGTGCCAGCAAGCCCGACAGGAACTATGGCTACACCTTC.

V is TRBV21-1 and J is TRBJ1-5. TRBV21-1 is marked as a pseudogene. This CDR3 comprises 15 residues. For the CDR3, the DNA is TGTGCCAGCAGCAAAGCGGTCGGGGGGAATCAGCCCCAGCATTTT. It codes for CASSKAVGGNQPQHF.

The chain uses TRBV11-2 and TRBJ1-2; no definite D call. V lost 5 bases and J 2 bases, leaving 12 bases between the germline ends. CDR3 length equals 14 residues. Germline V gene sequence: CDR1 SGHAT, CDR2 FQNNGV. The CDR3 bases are TGTGCCAGCAGCCCCTTCGCAGGAAACTATGGCTACACCTTC. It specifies CASSPFAGNYGYTF.

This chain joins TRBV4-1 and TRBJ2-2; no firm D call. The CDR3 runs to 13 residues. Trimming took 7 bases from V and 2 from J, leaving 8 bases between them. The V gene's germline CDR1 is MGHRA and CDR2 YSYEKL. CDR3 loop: CASNWGNTGELFF. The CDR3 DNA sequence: TGCGCCAGCAACTGGGGTAACACCGGGGAGCTGTTTTTT.

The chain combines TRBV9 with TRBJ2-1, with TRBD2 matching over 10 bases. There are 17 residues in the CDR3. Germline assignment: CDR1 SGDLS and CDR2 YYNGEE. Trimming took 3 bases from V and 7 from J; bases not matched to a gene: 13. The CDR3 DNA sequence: TGTGCCAGCAGCGACCCGGGACTAGCGACACGGGGGAATGAGCAGTTCTTC. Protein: CASSDPGLATRGNEQFF.

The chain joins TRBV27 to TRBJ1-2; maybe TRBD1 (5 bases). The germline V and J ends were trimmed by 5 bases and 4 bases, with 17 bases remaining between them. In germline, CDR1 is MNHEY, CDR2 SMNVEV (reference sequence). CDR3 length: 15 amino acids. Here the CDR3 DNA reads TGTGCCAGCAGTCCCCGGGACCTAAGGGGCTATGGCTACACCTTC. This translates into CASSPRDLRGYGYTF.

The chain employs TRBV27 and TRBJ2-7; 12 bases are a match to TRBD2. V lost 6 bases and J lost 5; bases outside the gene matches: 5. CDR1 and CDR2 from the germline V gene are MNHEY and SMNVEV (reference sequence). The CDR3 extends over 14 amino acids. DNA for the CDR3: TGTGCCAGCAGCCTACTAGCGGGAGGCCACGAGCAGTACTTC. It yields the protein CASSLLAGGHEQYF.

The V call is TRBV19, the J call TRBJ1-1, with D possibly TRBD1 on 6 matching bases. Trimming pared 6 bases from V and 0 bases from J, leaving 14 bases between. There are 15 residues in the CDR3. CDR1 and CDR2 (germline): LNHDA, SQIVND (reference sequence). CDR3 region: CASRLDRNMNTEAFF. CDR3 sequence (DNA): TGTGCCAGTAGACTAGACAGGAACATGAACACTGAAGCTTTCTTT.

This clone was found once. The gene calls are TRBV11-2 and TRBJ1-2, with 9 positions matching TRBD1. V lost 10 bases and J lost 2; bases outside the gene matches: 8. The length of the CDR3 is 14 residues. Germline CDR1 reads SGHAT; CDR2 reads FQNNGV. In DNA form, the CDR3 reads TGTGCCACCCCTACAGGGGGCTTAAACTATGGCTACACCTTC. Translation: CATPTGGLNYGYTF.

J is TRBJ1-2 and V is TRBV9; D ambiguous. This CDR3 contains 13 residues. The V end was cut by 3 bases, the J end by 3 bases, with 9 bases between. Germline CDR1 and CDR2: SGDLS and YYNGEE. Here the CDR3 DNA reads TGTGCCAGCAGCGCGGGCGGAGACTATGGCTACACCTTC. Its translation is CASSAGGDYGYTF. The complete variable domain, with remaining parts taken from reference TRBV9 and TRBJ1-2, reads DSGVTQTPKHLITATGQRVTLRCSPRSGDLSVYWYQQSLDQGLQFLIQYYNGEERAKGNILERFSAQQFPDLHSELNLSSLELGDSALYFCASSAGGDYGYTFGSGTRLTVV.

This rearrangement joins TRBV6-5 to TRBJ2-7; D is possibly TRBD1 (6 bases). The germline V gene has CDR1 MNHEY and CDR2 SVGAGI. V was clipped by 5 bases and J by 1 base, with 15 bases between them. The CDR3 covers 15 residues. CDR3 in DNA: TGTGCCAGCAGTACCTGGCACAGGGAATCCTACGAGCAGTACTTC. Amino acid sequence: CASSTWHRESYEQYF.

The CDR3 DNA follows: TGCGCCAGCAGCCAAGTACATGGGTCTGGAAACACCATATATTTT. Its protein product is CASSQVHGSGNTIYF. The chain carries TRBV4-3 and TRBJ1-3; unclear D gene. The CDR3 is 15 residues long. V dropped 1 base and J dropped 1 base, with 8 bases sitting between them. CDR1 LGHNA and CDR2 YSLEER come from the germline V gene.

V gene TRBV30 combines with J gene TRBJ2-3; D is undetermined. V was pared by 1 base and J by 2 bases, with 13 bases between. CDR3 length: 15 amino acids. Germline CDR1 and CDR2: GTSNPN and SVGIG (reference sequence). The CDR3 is CAWSGWARTTDTQYF. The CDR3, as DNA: TGTGCCTGGAGTGGGTGGGCGCGCACCACAGATACGCAGTATTTT.

The CDR3 bases are TGTGCCAGCAGCTCTAGGAGCGGCTACACCTTC. Its translation is CASSSRSGYTF. This sequence joins TRBV12-1 and TRBJ1-2. TRBV12-1 is an annotated pseudogene. The CDR3 covers 11 residues.

The CDR3 DNA follows: TGCGCCAGCAGCGGGCAGGGGATTTCTAATGAAAAACTGTTTTTT. This translates into CASSGQGISNEKLFF. The gene calls are TRBV5-1 and TRBJ1-4; possibly TRBD1 for D (6 bases). V was pared by 4 bases and J by 3 bases, with 13 bases between. From germline, CDR1 is SGHRS and CDR2 YFSETQ. The CDR3 length is 15 residues.

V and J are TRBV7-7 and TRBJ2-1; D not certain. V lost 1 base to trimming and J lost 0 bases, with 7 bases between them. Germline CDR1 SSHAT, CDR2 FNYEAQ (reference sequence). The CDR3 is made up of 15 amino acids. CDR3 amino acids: CASSLGQPSYNEQFF. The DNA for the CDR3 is TGTGCCAGCAGCTTAGGCCAGCCCTCCTACAATGAGCAGTTCTTC.

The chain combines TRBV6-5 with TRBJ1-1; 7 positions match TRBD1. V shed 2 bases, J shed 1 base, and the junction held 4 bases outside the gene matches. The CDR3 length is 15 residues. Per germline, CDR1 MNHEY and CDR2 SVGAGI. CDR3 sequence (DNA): TGTGCCAGCAGTTACCGGGGACAGTCGAACACTGAAGCTTTCTTT. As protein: CASSYRGQSNTEAFF.

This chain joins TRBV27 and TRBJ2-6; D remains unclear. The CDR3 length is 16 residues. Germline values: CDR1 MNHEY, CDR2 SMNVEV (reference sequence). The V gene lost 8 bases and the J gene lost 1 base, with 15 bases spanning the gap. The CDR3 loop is CASGRLSASGANVLTF. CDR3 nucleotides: TGTGCCAGCGGCAGGCTTAGTGCTTCTGGGGCCAACGTCCTGACTTTC.